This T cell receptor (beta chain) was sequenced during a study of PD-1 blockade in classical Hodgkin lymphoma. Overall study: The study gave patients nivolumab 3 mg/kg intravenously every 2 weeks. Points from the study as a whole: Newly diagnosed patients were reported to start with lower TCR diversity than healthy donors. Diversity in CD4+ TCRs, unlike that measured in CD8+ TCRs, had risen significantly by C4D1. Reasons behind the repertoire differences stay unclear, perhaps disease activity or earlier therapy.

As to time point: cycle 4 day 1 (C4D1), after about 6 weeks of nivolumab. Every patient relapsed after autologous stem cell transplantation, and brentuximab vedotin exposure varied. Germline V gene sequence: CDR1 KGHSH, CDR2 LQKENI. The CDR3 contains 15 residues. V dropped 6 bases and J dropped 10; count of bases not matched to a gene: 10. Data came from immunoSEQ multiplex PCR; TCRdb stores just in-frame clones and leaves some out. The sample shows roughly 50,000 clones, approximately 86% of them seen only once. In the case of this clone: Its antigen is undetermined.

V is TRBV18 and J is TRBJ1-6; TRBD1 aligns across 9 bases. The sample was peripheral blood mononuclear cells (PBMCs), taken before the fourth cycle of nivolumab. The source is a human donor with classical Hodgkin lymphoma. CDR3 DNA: TGTGCCAGCTCGCAGGGACAGGGCATAAAGTCACCCCTCCACTTT. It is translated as CASSQGQGIKSPLHF.